The rows below give T cell receptor beta chains drawn from one sample of a study of a mutant IDH1 vaccine in newly diagnosed glioma. Produced via immunoSEQ multiplex PCR; TCRdb's table is partial and in-frame only. The table includes tens of thousands of clones, 83% detected once. These TCRs are of unknown antigen specificity. Specimen: PBMCs, collected from a glioma patient whose treatment included an IDH1 peptide vaccine. Source of these receptors: a man aged 30-40 years with glioma. Both conserved end residues are part of each CDR3. The D gene is left open where the match is weak. Rows give clone size only sometimes, using once, few, many, or a class for an expanded clone.

TRBV7-6	NA	15	TRBJ2-4	NA	CASSPVAGEKNIQYF	TGTGCCAGCAGCCCAGTGGCAGGGGAAAAAAACATTCAGTACTTC
TRBV30	NA	13	TRBJ1-5	NA	CAWSAEGSGPQHF	TGTGCCTGGAGTGCCGAAGGGAGCGGGCCCCAGCATTTT
TRBV7-8	NA	13	TRBJ2-2	NA	CASSLVRDGELFF	TGTGCCAGCAGCTTAGTGCGAGACGGGGAGCTGTTTTTT
TRBV5-1	NA	14	TRBJ2-5	TRBD2	CASSPGGGVETQYF	TGCGCCAGCAGCCCAGGCGGGGGGGTGGAGACCCAGTACTTC
TRBV28	NA	20	TRBJ2-1	TRBD2	CASSSSSNPGERGFYNEQFF	TGTGCCAGCAGTTCTTCATCGAACCCCGGGGAGCGGGGATTCTACAATGAGCAGTTCTTC
TRBV19	NA	14	TRBJ1-6	NA	CASSTTGYNSPLHF	TGTGCCAGTAGTACTACAGGGTATAATTCACCCCTCCACTTT
TRBV6-1	NA	14	TRBJ2-3	NA	CASSDDSYTDTQYF	TGTGCCAGCAGTGATGACAGCTACACAGATACGCAGTATTTT
TRBV7-9	once	12	TRBJ2-3	NA	CASSLALSAQYF	TGTGCCAGCAGCTTAGCGTTGTCTGCGCAGTATTTT
TRBV19	NA	13	TRBJ2-1	NA	CASSGQTYNEQFF	TGTGCCAGTAGTGGGCAGACCTACAATGAGCAGTTCTTC
TRBV6-1	NA	14	TRBJ1-1	NA	CASSETGRGTEAFF	TGTGCCAGCAGTGAAACGGGCCGGGGCACTGAAGCTTTCTTT
TRBV6-1	NA	15	TRBJ1-3	NA	CASSVQVSSGNTIYF	TGTGCCAGCAGTGTCCAGGTTAGCTCTGGAAACACCATATATTTT
TRBV7-9	NA	12	TRBJ1-1	TRBD1	CASRTGGTEAFF	TGTGCCAGCCGGACAGGGGGCACTGAAGCTTTCTTT
TRBV6-1	NA	15	TRBJ1-2	TRBD1	CASLGQGGLVHGYTF	TGTGCCAGCCTGGGACAGGGGGGATTGGTCCATGGCTACACCTTC
TRBV28	few	15	TRBJ1-2	NA	CASSLEWAALRGYTF	TGTGCCAGCAGTTTGGAATGGGCAGCCCTTCGGGGCTACACCTTC
TRBV4-1	NA	15	TRBJ1-2	NA	CASSQDRGLYYGYTF	TGCGCCAGCAGCCAAGATCGGGGATTGTACTATGGCTACACCTTC
TRBV6-5	NA	15	TRBJ2-7	TRBD1	CASSPTPGQGLEQYF	TGTGCCAGCAGTCCTACTCCGGGACAGGGGCTCGAGCAGTACTTC